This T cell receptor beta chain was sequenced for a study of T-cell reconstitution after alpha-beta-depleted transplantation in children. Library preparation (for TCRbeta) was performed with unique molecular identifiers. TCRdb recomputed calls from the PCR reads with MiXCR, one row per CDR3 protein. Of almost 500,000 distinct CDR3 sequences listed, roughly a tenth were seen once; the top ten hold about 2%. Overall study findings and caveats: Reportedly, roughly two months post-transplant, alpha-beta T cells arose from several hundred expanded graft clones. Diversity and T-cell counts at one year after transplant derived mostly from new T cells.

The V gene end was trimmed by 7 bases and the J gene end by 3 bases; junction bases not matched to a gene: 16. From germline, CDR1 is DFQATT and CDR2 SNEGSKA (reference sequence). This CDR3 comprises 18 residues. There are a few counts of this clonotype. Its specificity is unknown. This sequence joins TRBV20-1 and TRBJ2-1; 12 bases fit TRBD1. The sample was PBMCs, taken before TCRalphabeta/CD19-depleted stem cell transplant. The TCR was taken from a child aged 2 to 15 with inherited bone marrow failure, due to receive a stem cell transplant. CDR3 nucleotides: TGCAGTGTGGGGACAGGGGGCTCTCAGTGGGCCTACTACAATGAGCAGTTCTTC. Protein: CSVGTGGSQWAYYNEQFF.